This TCR beta chain emerged from a study of blood T cell repertoires in COVID-19. Across the whole study: Sites across the United States, Italy and Spain contributed samples from acute and convalescent COVID-19. PBMCs, B-cell-depleted T cells, or T cells were the source of the cDNA or gDNA that made up the material.

In the original workflow: By means of reference gene primer amplification, nucleated cell counts were estimated. Here immunoSEQ multiplex PCR was the method, and the copy in TCRdb shows in-frame clones only, minus some. The D gene and trimming were derived from the DNA, and the V and J assignments and clone size from that table. The sample has approximately 190,000 clones; 83% are singletons. Germline V CDR1 and CDR2: GTSNPN, SVGIG (reference sequence). The ends were cut back, 4 bases at V and 0 bases at J, with 13 bases in the middle. The CDR3 contains 16 residues. The sequenced material came from peripheral blood. The J gene is TRBJ1-6, the V gene TRBV30; D not certain. The sequence was obtained from a middle-aged woman with acute or convalescent COVID-19. CDR3 residues: CAWTLGGSSYNSPLHF. The CDR3 coding sequence is TGTGCCTGGACCCTGGGAGGAAGCTCCTATAATTCACCCCTCCACTTT.